This T cell receptor beta chain was sequenced in a study of OX40 agonist ivuxolimab in advanced cancers. Study summary: People who had prior anti-PD-1, anti-PD-L1 or anti-CTLA-4 therapy could take part, and under 45% had some. Of the patients, three showed partial responses, one with hepatocellular carcinoma and two with cutaneous melanoma. Study-level points and caveats: Some of the nonresponding patients also showed low levels of normalized T-cell clonal expansion.

Concerning this clone: The antigen remains undetermined.

Method: immunoSEQ multiplex PCR; TCRdb's copy keeps in-frame clones and lacks some. This sample has about 91,000 clones; under 90% occur once, and the top ten carry 1% to 1.3%. CDR3 length: 16 residues. Trimming pared 0 bases from V and 1 base from J, leaving 12 bases between. In germline, CDR1 is WNHNN, CDR2 SYGVQD (reference sequence). The sequence was collected from an adult with an advanced solid tumor such as melanoma, head and neck, liver or kidney cancer. The gene calls are TRBV10-1 and TRBJ2-5; perhaps TRBD1 as D (6 bases). Sequencing used CD4+ or CD8+ T cells sorted from blood, obtained in a trial of the OX40 agonist ivuxolimab. This chain's CDR3 is CASSESARGSQETQYF. Written as DNA, the CDR3 is TGCGCCAGCAGTGAGTCTGCCAGGGGTAGCCAAGAGACCCAGTACTTC.